Listed below are T cell receptor beta chains from one sample, sequenced in a study of T cell repertoires in cytomegalovirus infection. MiXCR was run by TCRdb on the reads, yielding one entry per CDR3 protein. The sample lists under 850,000 distinct CDR3 sequences, 35% occurring once. The sequencing input was PBMCs. The receptor source for this set is a human donor in good health (CMV status not recorded). Some clones in this sample may be carry-over from other donors' samples. Each CDR3 is given with its conserved first and last residue. Each record gives: J gene, V gene, clone size, D gene, CDR3 DNA, CDR3 protein. The D gene is left open where the match is weak. The size entry is marked missing in some rows and otherwise reads once, few, many or a size class.

TRBJ2-2	TRBV9	.	TRBD2	TGTGCCAGCAGCGTGCTAGCGGGGGGGCTAGGAACCGGGGAGCTGTTTTTT	CASSVLAGGLGTGELFF
TRBJ2-2	TRBV29-1	.	.	TGCAGCGTACCCAGAGATACCGGGAAGCTGTTTTTT	CSVPRDTGKLFF
TRBJ1-1	TRBV12-3/TRBV12-4	.	.	TGTGCCAGCAGTTCAGGGGATCGGGGGGATTTCTTT	CASSSGDRGDFF
TRBJ1-1	TRBV29-1	.	.	TGCAGCGCTCTATACACTGAAGCTTTCTTT	CSALYTEAFF
TRBJ1-1	TRBV7-7	few	.	TGTGCTAGCAGCCACGGGGAGGACACTGAAGCTTTCTTT	CASSHGEDTEAFF
TRBJ1-1	TRBV5-1	.	.	TGCGCCAGCAGCTTGTCCGGCATCTCCTTAATTGAAGCTTTCTTT	CASSLSGISLIEAFF
TRBJ2-5	TRBV7-9	.	.	TGTGCCAGCACCACTTTAACGACTCATCACTACTTC	CASTTLTTHHYF
TRBJ2-4	TRBV7-2	many	TRBD2	TGTGCCAGCAGCTTAAGAGGTCTAGCGGGGAGCAAAAACATTCAGTACTTC	CASSLRGLAGSKNIQYF
TRBJ2-3	TRBV15	.	.	TGTGCCACCAGCAGCGGTGGTGATGATACGCAGTATTTT	CATSSGGDDTQYF
TRBJ1-2	TRBV7-2	many	.	TGTGCCAGCAGCTTAGCAGGGCAGTCTGATGGCTACACCTTC	CASSLAGQSDGYTF
TRBJ1-5	TRBV20-1	.	.	TGCAGTGCCGAAAGTGGGCAGGTGGGCAATCAGCCCCAGCATTTT	CSAESGQVGNQPQHF
TRBJ1-5	TRBV30	.	TRBD1	TGTGCCTGGAGCACAGGGGGAAATCAGCCCCAGCATTTT	CAWSTGGNQPQHF
TRBJ2-5	TRBV6-8	.	.	TGTGCCAGCAGTTACCTGTCGGACCGTCGAGAGACCCAGTACTTC	CASSYLSDRRETQYF
TRBJ1-4	TRBV12-3/TRBV12-4	.	TRBD1	TGTGCCAGCAGTAATGGACAGGGAAGGGAAAAACTGTTTTTT	CASSNGQGREKLFF
TRBJ2-1	TRBV11-2	many	TRBD2	TGTGCCAGCAGCTCTAGCGGGAGTTTTTTCGATGAGCAGTTCTTC	CASSSSGSFFDEQFF
TRBJ2-3	TRBV29-1	.	.	TGCAGCGTTGAAGATGAGGGCACAGATACGCAGTATTTT	CSVEDEGTDTQYF
TRBJ2-5	TRBV28	many	TRBD1	TGTGCCAGCAGCCGACAGGGCTTCCAAGAGACCCAGTACTTC	CASSRQGFQETQYF
TRBJ2-5	TRBV2	few	.	TGTGCCAGCAGCGGGGGGCCAATACAAGAGACCCAGTACTTC	CASSGGPIQETQYF
TRBJ1-2	TRBV29-1	.	.	TGCAGCGTTGAGAGAGGGGACTATGGCTACACCTTC	CSVERGDYGYTF
TRBJ2-7	TRBV7-6	once	TRBD2	TGTGCCAGCAGCCGGGGGGGTGATAATTCCTACGAGCAGTACTTC	CASSRGGDNSYEQYF
TRBJ1-1	TRBV7-2	many	.	TGTGCCAGCAGCTTGTACCTGAACACTGAAGCTTTCTTT	CASSLYLNTEAFF
TRBJ2-7	TRBV7-2	few	TRBD2	TGTGCCAGCAGTTCCGCCGGGACTATCTCCTACGAGCAGTACTTC	CASSSAGTISYEQYF
TRBJ2-2	TRBV7-9	.	TRBD1	TGTGCCAGCAGCAGACAGGGAATTTACACCGGGGAGCTGTTTTTT	CASSRQGIYTGELFF
TRBJ2-7	TRBV6-1	.	.	TGTGCCAGCAGCCCCTCGTTTTGGGACAACTCCTACGAGCAGTACTTC	CASSPSFWDNSYEQYF
TRBJ2-2	TRBV5-1	.	.	TGCGCCAGCAGCCCCGACCCTTCCCCCGGGGAGCTGTTTTTT	CASSPDPSPGELFF
TRBJ1-5	TRBV28	few	.	TGTGCCAGCAGTACTCGGGTCCTCCCCCAGCATTTT	CASSTRVLPQHF
TRBJ2-7	TRBV18	.	TRBD1	TGTGCCAGCTCACCGACTAGGGGACAGGGGTCCTACGAGCAGTACTTC	CASSPTRGQGSYEQYF
TRBJ1-1	TRBV7-6	many	.	TGTGCCAGCAGCCCCGGGGCGAGGAACACTGAAGCTTTCTTT	CASSPGARNTEAFF
TRBJ2-4	TRBV28	.	TRBD1	TGTGCCAGCAGTCCGTGGACAGGGGTGAACATTCAGTACTTC	CASSPWTGVNIQYF
TRBJ2-2	TRBV7-2	many	TRBD2	TGTGCCAGCAGCCCCCAGCCTAGCGGCCCAAGGACCGGGGAGCTGTTTTTT	CASSPQPSGPRTGELFF
TRBJ2-2	TRBV27	.	TRBD1	TGTGCCAGCAATCGACAGGGCAGGACCGGGGAGCTGTTTTTT	CASNRQGRTGELFF
TRBJ2-7	TRBV18	.	TRBD1	TGTGCCAGCTCACCACTCAACAGGGGGCTTGTCGAGCAGTACTTC	CASSPLNRGLVEQYF
TRBJ1-6	TRBV7-3	few	TRBD1	TGTGCCAGCAGGGTGACCGGGACAGGGAGTTCACCCCTCCACTTT	CASRVTGTGSSPLHF
TRBJ2-1	TRBV6-5	.	TRBD1	TGTGCCAGCAGTTGGGACAGAGAATACAATGAGCAGTTCTTC	CASSWDREYNEQFF
TRBJ2-1	TRBV19	.	TRBD1	TGTGCCACCACATCGGACAGGGGCTACAATGAGCAGTTCTTC	CATTSDRGYNEQFF
TRBJ2-6	TRBV7-6	once	.	TGTGCCAGCAGCTTAGAGATAAGGTCTGGGGCCAACGTCCTGAATTTC	CASSLEIRSGANVLNF
TRBJ1-1	TRBV28	many	TRBD1	TGTGCCAGCAGTTTAACCCCAGGGGGCCACACTGAAGCTTTCTTT	CASSLTPGGHTEAFF
TRBJ2-2	TRBV29-1	.	.	TGCAGCGTTGAAGATGAAAGGGGGATGCGCACCGGGGAGCTGTTTTTT	CSVEDERGMRTGELFF
TRBJ2-6	TRBV12-3/TRBV12-4	.	TRBD1	TGTGCCAGCAGCCCTGACAGGGTTTCACTTGGGGCCAACGTCCTGACTTTC	CASSPDRVSLGANVLTF
TRBJ2-7	TRBV7-9	many	.	TGTGCCAGCAGCTTAGTCGGGTCAGCCTACGAGCAGTACTTC	CASSLVGSAYEQYF
TRBJ2-1	TRBV11-3	few	.	TGTGCCAGCAGCCACGGGAGTTTCGATGAGCAGTTCTTC	CASSHGSFDEQFF
TRBJ2-5	TRBV12-3/TRBV12-4	.	TRBD1	TGTGCCAGCAGTTTGAACAGGGGGTCGGGGGAGACCCAGTACTTC	CASSLNRGSGETQYF
TRBJ2-5	TRBV11-2	.	.	TGTGCCAGCAGCTTACCCCCGGGGAACCAAGAGACCCAGTACTTC	CASSLPPGNQETQYF
TRBJ2-1	TRBV20-1	.	.	TGCAGTGCTAGAAGGCCCAGCTCCTACAATGAGCAGTTCTTC	CSARRPSSYNEQFF
TRBJ1-6	TRBV6-2/TRBV6-3	few	.	TGTGCCAGCGATTCGTCGAGGAGGCCACCCCTCCACTTT	CASDSSRRPPLHF
TRBJ2-3	TRBV27	few	TRBD2	TGTGCCAGCAGCTCAGGCGGGAGCAGCACAGATACGCAGTATTTT	CASSSGGSSTDTQYF
TRBJ2-3	TRBV10-3	.	.	TGTGCCATGTCTAGGGCGGGGAGCACAGATACGCAGTATTTT	CAMSRAGSTDTQYF
TRBJ2-1	TRBV27	few	.	TGTGCCAGCAGTTCCTCCCCGGACAGCTACAATGAGCAGTTCTTC	CASSSSPDSYNEQFF